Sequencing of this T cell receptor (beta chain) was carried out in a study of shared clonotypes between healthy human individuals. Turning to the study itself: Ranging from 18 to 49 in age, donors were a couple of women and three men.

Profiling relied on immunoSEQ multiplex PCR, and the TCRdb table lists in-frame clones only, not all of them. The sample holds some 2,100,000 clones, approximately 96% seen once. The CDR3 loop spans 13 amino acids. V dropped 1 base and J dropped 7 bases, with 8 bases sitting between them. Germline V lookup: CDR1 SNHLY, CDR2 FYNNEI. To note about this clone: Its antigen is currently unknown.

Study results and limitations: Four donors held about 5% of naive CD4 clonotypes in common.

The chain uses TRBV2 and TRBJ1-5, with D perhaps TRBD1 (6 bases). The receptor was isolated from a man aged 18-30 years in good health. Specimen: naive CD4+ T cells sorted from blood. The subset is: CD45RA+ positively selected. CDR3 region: CASSEEQGQPQHF. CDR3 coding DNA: TGTGCCAGCAGTGAAGAACAGGGCCAGCCCCAGCATTTT. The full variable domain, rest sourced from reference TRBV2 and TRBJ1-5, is EPEVTQTPSHQVTQMGQEVILRCVPISNHLYFYWYRQILGQKVEFLVSFYNNEISEKSEIFDDQFSVERPDGSNFTLKIRSTKLEDSAMYFCASSEEQGQPQHFGDGTRLSIL.